This TCR beta chain was sequenced for a study of OX40 agonist ivuxolimab in advanced cancers. Study as a whole: Patients were dosed with the agonistic anti-OX40 (CD134) antibody ivuxolimab. Overall study results and limits: What antigens the expanded peripheral T cells recognized was never established. CD8+ T cells were the subset that, on average, had more expanded clones than CD4+.

Sequencing was performed with immunoSEQ multiplex PCR; in TCRdb, only in-frame clones are kept and a portion is missing. The sample carries 75,000 to 100,000 clones, about four fifths recorded once. In the case of this clone: Its matching antigen is unknown.

CDR1 and CDR2 (germline): LGHNA, YNFKEQ. The CDR3 runs to 16 residues. The V segment lost 4 bases and the J segment 4 bases; nucleotides outside the gene matches: 4. The chain employs TRBV4-2 and TRBJ2-3; 14 bases agree with TRBD2. This material consisted of CD4+ or CD8+ T cells sorted from blood, taken in a trial of the OX40 agonist ivuxolimab. The receptor's source is an adult with an advanced solid tumor such as melanoma, head and neck, liver or kidney cancer. CDR3 nucleotides: TGTGCCAGCAGCCCGGGGACTAGCGGGGGAGCAGATACGCAGTATTTT. Translated, it gives CASSPGTSGGADTQYF.